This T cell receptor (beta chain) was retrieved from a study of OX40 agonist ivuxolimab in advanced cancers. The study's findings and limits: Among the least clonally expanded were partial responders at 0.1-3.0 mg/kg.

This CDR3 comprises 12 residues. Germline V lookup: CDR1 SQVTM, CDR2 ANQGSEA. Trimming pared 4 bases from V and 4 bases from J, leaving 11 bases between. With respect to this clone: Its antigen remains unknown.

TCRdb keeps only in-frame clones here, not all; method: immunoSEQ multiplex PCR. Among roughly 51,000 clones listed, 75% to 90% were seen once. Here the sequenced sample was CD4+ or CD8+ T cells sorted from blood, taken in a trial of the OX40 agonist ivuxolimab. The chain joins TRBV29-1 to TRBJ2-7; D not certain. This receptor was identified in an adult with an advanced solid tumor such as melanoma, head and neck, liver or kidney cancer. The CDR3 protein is CSVVGSTYEQYF. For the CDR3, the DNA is TGCAGCGTTGTCGGCTCCACTTACGAGCAGTACTTC.